These 17 T cell receptor beta chains originate from one sample sequenced in a study of type 1 regulatory T cells (dated by TCRdb to about 2021). General conclusions and limits of the study: Tr1 cells showed a more restricted TCR repertoire than non-Tr1 cells, which the study interpreted as alloantigen-induced clonal expansion.

Sequencing used an Illumina MiSeq. Through fastp at Q25 and MiXCR, TCRdb rebuilt clones from the public reads, retaining in-frame beta chains. Rows merge per CDR3 protein into single entries with the most common DNA and genes. This sample lists under 75,000 distinct CDR3 sequences; less than 25% were detected once. Of the sample, 8% to 9% falls within the top ten clones. These receptors have no identified antigens. The sequenced sample was cultured type 1 regulatory T (Tr1) cells, either the whole culture or a sorted fraction (not recorded which). The sample's cell subset or site, from its label and the paper: type 1 regulatory T cells sorted from the T-allo10 product. The receptors here all came from a human donor in good health.

The rearrangement uses TRBV10-3 and TRBJ2-5; 7 nucleotides agree with TRBD1. With V trimmed by 10 bases and J by 4 bases, 6 bases remained unmatched. Germline CDR1 and CDR2: ENHRY and SYGVKD. The CDR3 has 12 residues. The CDR3 reads CATQGSGETQYF. The CDR3 DNA sequence: TGTGCCACACAGGGGAGCGGAGAGACCCAGTACTTC.

The J gene is TRBJ1-4, the V gene TRBV11-2, with D unclear. This CDR3 contains 15 residues. The V and J ends lost 5 bases and 4 bases respectively, with 14 bases between them. Germline V gene sequence: CDR1 SGHAT, CDR2 FQNNGV. DNA for the CDR3: TGTGCCAGCAGCCAACTCGGTCAGATTAATGAAAAACTGTTTTTT. Amino acid sequence: CASSQLGQINEKLFF. The full variable domain, rest sourced from reference TRBV11-2 and TRBJ1-4, is EAGVAQSPRYKIIEKRQSVAFWCNPISGHATLYWYQQILGQGPKLLIQFQNNGVVDDSQLPKDRFSAERLKGVDSTLKIQPAKLEDSAVYLCASSQLGQINEKLFFGSGTQLSVL.

This clonotype has a handful of counts. The chain is built from TRBV7-9 and TRBJ2-3; no definite D call. V was clipped by 7 bases and J by 1 base, with 3 bases between them. The CDR3 loop spans 11 amino acids. In germline, CDR1 is SEHNR, CDR2 FQNEAQ (reference sequence). CDR3 protein: CASTRTDTQYF. DNA for the CDR3: TGTGCCAGCACCCGCACAGATACGCAGTATTTT.

Turning to this clonotype: The junction shows a germline mismatch at one end, possibly a read error. V and J are TRBV2 and TRBJ2-1, with 11 bases that match TRBD2. The germline gives CDR1 SNHLY, CDR2 FYNNEI. This CDR3 is 15 amino acids long. In nucleotides, the CDR3 is TGTGCCAGCAGTGATTTAACTAGCGGGAGCGGGCCGGCAGTCTTC. Its translation is CASSDLTSGSGPAVF. The full variable domain, with the rest looked up from reference TRBV2 and TRBJ2-1, is EPEVTQTPSHQVTQMGQEVILRCVPISNHLYFYWYRQILGQKVEFLVSFYNNEISEKSEIFDDQFSVERPDGSNFTLKIRSTKLEDSAMYFCASSDLTSGSGPAVFGPGTRLTVL.

Concerning this clonotype itself: One junction end does not reproduce the germline sequence, and a read error may be involved. The chain links TRBV7-6 to TRBJ2-1; TRBD2 agrees at 12 bases. The CDR3 is made up of 19 amino acids. Per the germline V gene, CDR1 is SGHVS and CDR2 is FNYEAQ. The CDR3: CASSPRGLAGQNYYNEQFF. In nucleotides, the CDR3 is TGTGCTAGCAGCCCGAGGGGACTAGCGGGCCAGAACTACTACAATGAGCAGTTCTTC.

This clonotype was seen only a few times. The gene calls are TRBV20-1 and TRBJ2-3, with a possible D match to TRBD2 (5 bases). V lost 0 bases and J lost 6, with 13 bases in between. The germline V gene encodes CDR1 DFQATT and CDR2 SNEGSKA (reference sequence). The CDR3 runs to 14 residues. The CDR3 DNA reads as TGCAGTGCTAGAGACGGCCGGACTGGGGATACGCAGTATTTT. This codes for CSARDGRTGDTQYF.

This clonotype was detected a few times. The chain has TRBV20-1 and TRBJ2-2; the D is unclear. CDR1 and CDR2 (germline): DFQATT, SNEGSKA (reference sequence). V shed 0 bases and J shed 9 bases, with 14 bases lying between them. CDR3 length equals 14 residues. The CDR3 bases are TGCAGTGCTAGAGACGGTATACCTCCCCGGGAGCTGTTTTTT. Translated: CSARDGIPPRELFF.

This clonotype was seen a few times. The gene calls are TRBV12-3 or TRBV12-4 and TRBJ1-2; TRBD1 is a possible D gene (6 bases). Trimming took 2 bases from V and 2 from J, leaving 18 bases between them. The CDR3 is 17 amino acids. Here the CDR3 reads CASSLHPGQMLNYGYTF. The CDR3 nucleotides read TGTGCCAGCAGTTTACATCCAGGACAGATGTTAAACTATGGCTACACCTTC.

This clonotype was detected a few times. This rearrangement joins TRBV27 to TRBJ1-1, with 8 nucleotides matching TRBD1. Germline lookup yields CDR1 MNHEY and CDR2 SMNVEV (reference sequence). The CDR3 loop spans 17 amino acids. V dropped 2 bases and J dropped 0; count of bases not matched to a gene: 8. CDR3 nucleotide sequence: TGTGCCAGCAGTTTAACAGGGGGACGCTCCATGAACACTGAAGCTTTCTTT. Its protein product is CASSLTGGRSMNTEAFF.

This clonotype was seen a few times. CDR3 region: CSAPGTSNTEAFF. The DNA for the CDR3 is TGCAGTGCTCCCGGGACATCGAACACTGAAGCTTTCTTT. The chain combines TRBV20-1 with TRBJ1-1; perhaps TRBD1 as D (6 bases). V was cut by 5 bases and J by 1 base, with 11 bases left in between. The CDR3 loop spans 13 amino acids. Germline CDR1 is DFQATT and CDR2 is SNEGSKA (reference sequence).

This clonotype showed up many times. The chain is built from TRBV7-3 and TRBJ1-2, with 9 bases identical to TRBD1. Germline values: CDR1 SGHTA, CDR2 FQGTGA. Trimming at V came to 3 bases and at J to 4 bases, leaving 6 bases not matched to a gene. The CDR3 runs 15 residues. CDR3 residues: CASSFTGGRSYGYTF. The CDR3 nucleotides are TGTGCCAGCAGCTTTACAGGGGGCAGGAGCTATGGCTACACCTTC.

The chain uses TRBV30 and TRBJ1-5; TRBD1 matches at 10 bases. The junction had 16 bases not matched to a gene; V was cut back by 8 bases and J by 0 bases. The germline V gene encodes CDR1 GTSNPN and CDR2 SVGIG (reference sequence). The CDR3 is 18 residues long. DNA for the CDR3: TGTGCCCCCTTTGAAGGACAGGGGGGATATTATAGCAATCAGCCCCAGCATTTT. Protein: CAPFEGQGGYYSNQPQHF. The full variable domain, in which reference TRBV30 and TRBJ1-5 provide the parts outside the CDR3, is SQTIHQWPATLVQPVGSPLSLECTVEGTSNPNLYWYRQAAGRGLQLLFYSVGIGQISSEVPQNLSASRPQDRQFILSSKKLLLSDSGFYLCAPFEGQGGYYSNQPQHFGDGTRLSIL.

The chain couples TRBV5-4 to TRBJ1-2, with a tentative D call TRBD1 (5 bases). Trimming cost V 3 bases and J 6 bases, with 9 bases left between them. The germline gives CDR1 SGHNT, CDR2 YYREEE (reference sequence). The CDR3 spans 12 residues. In DNA form, the CDR3 reads TGTGCCAGCAGCTCGGACATTCATGGCTACACCTTC. As protein: CASSSDIHGYTF.

The chain has TRBV30 and TRBJ1-4, with D hard to call. The length of the CDR3 is 11 residues. Per the germline V gene, CDR1 is GTSNPN and CDR2 is SVGIG (reference sequence). V was pared by 2 bases and J by 8 bases, with 6 bases between. The CDR3, as DNA: TGTGCCTGGAGTATTCGAGAAAAACTGTTTTTT. Protein sequence: CAWSIREKLFF.

This clonotype was recorded many times. V is TRBV5-1 and J is TRBJ2-5, with unresolved D. CDR1 is SGHRS, CDR2 YFSETQ, per germline. The CDR3 loop spans 13 amino acids. V lost 1 base, J lost 3 bases, and 7 bases lay in between. The CDR3 sequence: CASSLLLKETQYF. In nucleotides, the CDR3 is TGCGCCAGCAGCTTGCTTTTAAAAGAGACCCAGTACTTC. The variable domain in full, completed from reference TRBV5-1 and TRBJ2-5, reads KAGVTQTPRYLIKTRGQQVTLSCSPISGHRSVSWYQQTPGQGLQFLFEYFSETQRNKGNFPGRFSGRQFSNSRSEMNVSTLELGDSALYLCASSLLLKETQYFGPGTRLLVL.

This clonotype has more than one count but fewer than ten. The rearrangement links TRBV5-1 to TRBJ1-2, with a possible D match to TRBD1 (6 bases). The CDR3 contains 16 residues. The germline gives CDR1 SGHRS, CDR2 YFSETQ. Between the trimmed V and J ends, which lost 4 bases and 8 bases, there was a span of 24 bases. DNA of the CDR3: TGCGCCAGCAGCCGCTTCAATACGGGGGCGAGCAACGGCTACACCTTC. This encodes CASSRFNTGASNGYTF.

This clonotype was detected many times. The chain uses TRBV20-1 and TRBJ2-1; D not resolved. V was clipped by 3 bases and J by 4 bases, with 7 bases between them. This CDR3 has 12 amino acids. Per germline, CDR1 DFQATT and CDR2 SNEGSKA (reference sequence). The CDR3 sequence: CSARRQYNEQFF. CDR3 bases: TGCAGTGCTAGGAGGCAGTACAATGAGCAGTTCTTC.